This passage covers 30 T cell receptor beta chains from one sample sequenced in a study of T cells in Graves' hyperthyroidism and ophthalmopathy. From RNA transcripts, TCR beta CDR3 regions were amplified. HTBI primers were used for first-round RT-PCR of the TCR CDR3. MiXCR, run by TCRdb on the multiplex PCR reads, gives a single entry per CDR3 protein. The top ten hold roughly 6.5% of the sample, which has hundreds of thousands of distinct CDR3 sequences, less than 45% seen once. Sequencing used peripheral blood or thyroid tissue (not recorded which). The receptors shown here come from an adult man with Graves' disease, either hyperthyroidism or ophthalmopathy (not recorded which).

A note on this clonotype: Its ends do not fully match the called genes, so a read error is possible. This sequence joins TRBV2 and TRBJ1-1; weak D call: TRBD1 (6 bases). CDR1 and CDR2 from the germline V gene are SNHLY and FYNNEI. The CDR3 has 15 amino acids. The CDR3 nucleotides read TGTACCAGCAGCGCCCGGGGGCCCAGGGATAACGAAGCTTTCTTT. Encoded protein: CTSSARGPRDNEAFF.

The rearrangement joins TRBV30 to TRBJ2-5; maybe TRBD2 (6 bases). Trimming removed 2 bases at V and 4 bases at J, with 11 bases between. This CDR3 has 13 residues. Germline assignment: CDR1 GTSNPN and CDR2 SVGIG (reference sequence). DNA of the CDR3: TGTGCCTGGAGTATGAGGAGGGCAGAGACCCAGTACTTC. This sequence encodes CAWSMRRAETQYF.

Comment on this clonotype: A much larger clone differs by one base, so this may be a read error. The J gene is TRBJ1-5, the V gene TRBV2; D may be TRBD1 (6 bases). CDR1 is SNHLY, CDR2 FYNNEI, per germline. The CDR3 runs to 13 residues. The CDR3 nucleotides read TGTGTGTTCAGGGGTAGTAGCAATCAGCCCCAGCATTTT. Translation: CVFRGSSNQPQHF.

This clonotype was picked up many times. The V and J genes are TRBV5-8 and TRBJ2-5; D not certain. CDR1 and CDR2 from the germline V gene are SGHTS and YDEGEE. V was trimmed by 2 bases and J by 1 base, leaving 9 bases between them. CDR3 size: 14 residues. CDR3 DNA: TGTGCCAGCAGCTTAGCGACCCTCCAAGAGACCCAGTACTTC. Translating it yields CASSLATLQETQYF.

The DNA of the CDR3 is TGTGCCAGCAGTGGGTGGACAGGGGAGAGCGACTATGGCTACACCTTC. Translating it yields CASSGWTGESDYGYTF. The chain recombines TRBV9 with TRBJ1-2; 9 nucleotides line up with TRBD1. Trimming cost V 5 bases and J 3 bases; bases outside gene matches: 11. CDR1 is SGDLS, CDR2 YYNGEE, per germline. This CDR3 has 16 residues.

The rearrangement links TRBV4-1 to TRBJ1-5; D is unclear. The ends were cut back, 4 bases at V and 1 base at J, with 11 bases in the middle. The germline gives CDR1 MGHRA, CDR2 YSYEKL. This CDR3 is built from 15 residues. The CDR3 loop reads CASSPDHLSNQPQHF. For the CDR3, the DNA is TGCGCCAGCAGCCCAGATCACTTGAGCAATCAGCCCCAGCATTTT.

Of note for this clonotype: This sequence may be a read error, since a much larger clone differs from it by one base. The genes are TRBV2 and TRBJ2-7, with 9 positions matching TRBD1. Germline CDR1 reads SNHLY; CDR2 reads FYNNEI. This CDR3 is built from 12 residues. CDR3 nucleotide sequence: TGTGCCAGCAGGGGGACAGGGACCGAGCGGTACTTC. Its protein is CASRGTGTERYF.

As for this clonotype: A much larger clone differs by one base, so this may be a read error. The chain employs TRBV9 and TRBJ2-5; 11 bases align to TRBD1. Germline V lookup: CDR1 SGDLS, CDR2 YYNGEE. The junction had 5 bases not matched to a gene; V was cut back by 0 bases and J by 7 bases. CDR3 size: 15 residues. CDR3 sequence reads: CASSVAPGQGVTQYF. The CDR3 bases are TGTGCCAGCAGCGTAGCCCCGGGACAGGGGGTGACCCAGTACTTC.

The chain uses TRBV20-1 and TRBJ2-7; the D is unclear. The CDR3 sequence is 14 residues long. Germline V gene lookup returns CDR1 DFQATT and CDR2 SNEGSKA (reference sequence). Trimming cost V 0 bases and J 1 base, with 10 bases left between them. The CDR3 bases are TGCAGTGCTAGAGAGGGTAGTAGTTCCTACGAGCAGTACTTC. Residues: CSAREGSSSYEQYF.

The CDR3 here is CASSWDSNQPQYF. CDR3 coding DNA: TGTGCCAGCAGCTGGGATAGCAATCAGCCCCAGTACTTC. V usage is TRBV2 and J usage is TRBJ2-5; D remains ambiguous. The CDR3 runs to 13 residues. V lost 6 bases to trimming and J lost 9 bases, with 17 bases between them. Germline V CDR1 and CDR2: SNHLY, FYNNEI.

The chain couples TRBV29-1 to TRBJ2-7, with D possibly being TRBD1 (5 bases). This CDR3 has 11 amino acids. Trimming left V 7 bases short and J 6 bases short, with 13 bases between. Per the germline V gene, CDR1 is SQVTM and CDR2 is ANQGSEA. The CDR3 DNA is TGCAGCGGCAAAGGGGTATGCGAGCAGTACTTC. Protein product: CSGKGVCEQYF.

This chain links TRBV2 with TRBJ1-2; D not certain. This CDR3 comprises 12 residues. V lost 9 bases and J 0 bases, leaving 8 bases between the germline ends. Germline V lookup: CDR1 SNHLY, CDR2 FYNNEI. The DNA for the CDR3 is TGTGCCAGGGGTCAGGCTAACTATGGCTACACCTTC. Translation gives CARGQANYGYTF.

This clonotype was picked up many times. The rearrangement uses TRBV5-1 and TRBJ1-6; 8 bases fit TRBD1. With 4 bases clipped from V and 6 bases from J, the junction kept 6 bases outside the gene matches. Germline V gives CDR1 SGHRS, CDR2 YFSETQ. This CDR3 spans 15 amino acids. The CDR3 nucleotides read TGCGCCAGCAGCCCAGCCGGACAGGGTAATTCACCCCTCCACTTT. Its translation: CASSPAGQGNSPLHF.

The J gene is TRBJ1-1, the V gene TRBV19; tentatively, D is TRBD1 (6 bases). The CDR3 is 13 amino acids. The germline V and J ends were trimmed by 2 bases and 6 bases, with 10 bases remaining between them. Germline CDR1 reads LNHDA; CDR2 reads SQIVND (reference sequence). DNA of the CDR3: TGTGCCAGTAGTATACTCAGGGGAGCTGAAGCTTTCTTT. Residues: CASSILRGAEAFF.

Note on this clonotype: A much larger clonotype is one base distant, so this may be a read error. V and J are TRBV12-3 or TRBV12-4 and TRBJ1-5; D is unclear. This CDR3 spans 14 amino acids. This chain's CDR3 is CANSPGRYHQPQHF. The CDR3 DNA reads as TGTGCCAACAGTCCCGGGCGGTACCATCAGCCCCAGCATTTT.

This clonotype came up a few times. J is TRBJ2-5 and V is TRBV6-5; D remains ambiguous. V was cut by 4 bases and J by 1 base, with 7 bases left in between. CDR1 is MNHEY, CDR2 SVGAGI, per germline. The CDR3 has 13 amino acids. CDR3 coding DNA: TGTGCCAGCAGTTGGGGTGGCCAAGAGACCCAGTACTTC. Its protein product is CASSWGGQETQYF.

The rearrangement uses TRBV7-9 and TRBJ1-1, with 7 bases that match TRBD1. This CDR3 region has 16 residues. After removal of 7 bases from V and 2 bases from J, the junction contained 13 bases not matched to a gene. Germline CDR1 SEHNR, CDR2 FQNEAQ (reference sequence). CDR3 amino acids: CASNPIGDSRNTEAFF. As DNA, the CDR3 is TGTGCCAGCAACCCCATCGGGGACAGCAGAAACACTGAAGCTTTCTTT.

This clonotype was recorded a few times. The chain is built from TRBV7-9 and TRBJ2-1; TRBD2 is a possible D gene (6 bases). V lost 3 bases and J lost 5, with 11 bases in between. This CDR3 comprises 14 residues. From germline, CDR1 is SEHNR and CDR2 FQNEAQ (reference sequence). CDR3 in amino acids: CASSLLGRHNEQFF. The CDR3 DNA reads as TGTGCCAGCAGCTTGCTCGGGAGACACAATGAGCAGTTCTTC. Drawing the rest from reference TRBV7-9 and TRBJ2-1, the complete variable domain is DTGVSQNPRHKITKRGQNVTFRCDPISEHNRLYWYRQTLGQGPEFLTYFQNEAQLEKSRLLSDRFSAERPKGSFSTLEIQRTEQGDSAMYLCASSLLGRHNEQFFGPGTRLTVL.

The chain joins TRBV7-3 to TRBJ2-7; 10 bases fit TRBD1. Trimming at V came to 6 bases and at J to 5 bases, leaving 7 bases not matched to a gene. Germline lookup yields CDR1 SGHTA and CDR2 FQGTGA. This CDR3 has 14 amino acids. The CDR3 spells CASSTGQGFHEQYF. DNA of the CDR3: TGTGCCAGCAGTACGGGACAGGGGTTCCACGAGCAGTACTTC. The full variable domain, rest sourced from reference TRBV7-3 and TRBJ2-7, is GAGVSQTPSNKVTEKGKYVELRCDPISGHTALYWYRQSLGQGPEFLIYFQGTGAADDSGLPNDRFFAVRPEGSVSTLKIQRTERGDSAVYLCASSTGQGFHEQYFGPGTRLTVT.

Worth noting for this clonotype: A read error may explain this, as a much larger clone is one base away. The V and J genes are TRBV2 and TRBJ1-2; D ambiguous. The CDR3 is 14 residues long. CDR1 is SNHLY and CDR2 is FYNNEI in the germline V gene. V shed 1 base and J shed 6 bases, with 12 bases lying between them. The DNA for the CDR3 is TGTGCCAGCAGTGAAGGACATCCGGGAGATGGCTACACCTTC. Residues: CASSEGHPGDGYTF.

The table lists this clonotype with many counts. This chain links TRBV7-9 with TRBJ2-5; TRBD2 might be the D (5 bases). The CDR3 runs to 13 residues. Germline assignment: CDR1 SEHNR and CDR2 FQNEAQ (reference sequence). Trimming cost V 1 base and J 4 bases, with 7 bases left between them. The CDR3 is CASSLGEGETQYF. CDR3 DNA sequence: TGTGCCAGCAGCTTAGGCGAGGGAGAGACCCAGTACTTC.

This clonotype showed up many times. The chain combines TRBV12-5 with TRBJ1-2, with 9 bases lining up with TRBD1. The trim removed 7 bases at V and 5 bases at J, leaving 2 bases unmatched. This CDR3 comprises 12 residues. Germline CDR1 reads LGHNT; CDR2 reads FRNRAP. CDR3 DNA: TGTGCTAGTGCGGGACAGGGATATGGCTACACCTTC. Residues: CASAGQGYGYTF.

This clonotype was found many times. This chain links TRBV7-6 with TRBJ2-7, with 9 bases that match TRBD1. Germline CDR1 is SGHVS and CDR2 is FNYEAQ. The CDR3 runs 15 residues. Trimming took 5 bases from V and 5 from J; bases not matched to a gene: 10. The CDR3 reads CASSATGTGRDEQYF. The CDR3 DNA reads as TGTGCCAGCAGCGCCACCGGGACAGGGCGGGACGAGCAGTACTTC.

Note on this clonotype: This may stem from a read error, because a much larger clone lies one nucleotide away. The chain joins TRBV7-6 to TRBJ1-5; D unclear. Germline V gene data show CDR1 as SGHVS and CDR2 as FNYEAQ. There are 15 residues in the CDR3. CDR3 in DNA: TGTGCCGGCAGCCTAGAGTTGGGTATTAATCAGCCCCAGCATTTT. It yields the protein CAGSLELGINQPQHF.

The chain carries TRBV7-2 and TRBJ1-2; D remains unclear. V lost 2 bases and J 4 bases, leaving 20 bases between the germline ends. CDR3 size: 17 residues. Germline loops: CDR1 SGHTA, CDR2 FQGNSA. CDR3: CASSLLGRPPDPYGYTF. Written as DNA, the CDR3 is TGTGCCAGCAGCTTATTGGGTCGGCCTCCTGACCCCTATGGCTACACCTTC.

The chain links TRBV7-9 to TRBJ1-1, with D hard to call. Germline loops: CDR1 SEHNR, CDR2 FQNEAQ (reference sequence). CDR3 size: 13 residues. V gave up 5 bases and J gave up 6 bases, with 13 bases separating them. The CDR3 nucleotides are TGTGCCAGCAGCGGTAGGCACGGCGCTGAAGCTTTCTTT. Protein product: CASSGRHGAEAFF. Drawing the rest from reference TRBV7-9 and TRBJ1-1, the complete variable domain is DTGVSQNPRHKITKRGQNVTFRCDPISEHNRLYWYRQTLGQGPEFLTYFQNEAQLEKSRLLSDRFSAERPKGSFSTLEIQRTEQGDSAMYLCASSGRHGAEAFFGQGTRLTVV.

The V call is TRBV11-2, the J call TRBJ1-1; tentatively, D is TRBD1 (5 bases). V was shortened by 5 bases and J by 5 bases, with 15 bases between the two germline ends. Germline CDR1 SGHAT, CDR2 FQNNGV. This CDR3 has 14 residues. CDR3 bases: TGTGCCAGCAGCCAAGGACTTCGGGGGACTGAAGCTTTCTTT. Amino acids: CASSQGLRGTEAFF. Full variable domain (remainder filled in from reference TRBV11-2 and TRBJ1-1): EAGVAQSPRYKIIEKRQSVAFWCNPISGHATLYWYQQILGQGPKLLIQFQNNGVVDDSQLPKDRFSAERLKGVDSTLKIQPAKLEDSAVYLCASSQGLRGTEAFFGQGTRLTVV.

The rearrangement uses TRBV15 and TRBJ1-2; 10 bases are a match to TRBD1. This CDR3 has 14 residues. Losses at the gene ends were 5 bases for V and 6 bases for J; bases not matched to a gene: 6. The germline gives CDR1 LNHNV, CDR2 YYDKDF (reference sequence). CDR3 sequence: CATSAGQGVDGYTF. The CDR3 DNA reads TGTGCCACCAGCGCTGGACAGGGGGTTGATGGCTACACCTTC. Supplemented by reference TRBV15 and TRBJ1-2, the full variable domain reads DAMVIQNPRYQVTQFGKPVTLSCSQTLNHNVMYWYQQKSSQAPKLLFHYYDKDFNNEADTPDNFQSRRPNTSFCFLDIRSPGLGDTAMYLCATSAGQGVDGYTFGSGTRLTVV.

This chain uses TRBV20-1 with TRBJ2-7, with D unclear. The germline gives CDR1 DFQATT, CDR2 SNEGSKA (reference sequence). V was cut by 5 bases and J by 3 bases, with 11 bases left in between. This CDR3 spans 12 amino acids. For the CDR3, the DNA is TGCAGTGCTCCCGACATTAACTACGAGCAGTACTTC. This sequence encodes CSAPDINYEQYF.

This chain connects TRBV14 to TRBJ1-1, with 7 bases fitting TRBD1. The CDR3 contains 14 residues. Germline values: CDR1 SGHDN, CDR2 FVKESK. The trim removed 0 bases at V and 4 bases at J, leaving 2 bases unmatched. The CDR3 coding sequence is TGTGCCAGCAGCCAAGATAACAGGGGCACTGAAGCTTTCTTT. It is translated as CASSQDNRGTEAFF.